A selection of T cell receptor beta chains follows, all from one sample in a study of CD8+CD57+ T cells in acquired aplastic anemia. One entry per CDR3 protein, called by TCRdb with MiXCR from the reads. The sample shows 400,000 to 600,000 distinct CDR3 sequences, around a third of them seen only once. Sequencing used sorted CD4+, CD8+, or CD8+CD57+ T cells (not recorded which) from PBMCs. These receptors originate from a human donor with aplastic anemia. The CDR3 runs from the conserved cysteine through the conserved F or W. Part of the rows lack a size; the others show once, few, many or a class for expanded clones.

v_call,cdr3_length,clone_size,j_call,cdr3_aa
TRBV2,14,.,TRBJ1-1,CASSLGVRGTEAFF
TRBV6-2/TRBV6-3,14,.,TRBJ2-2,CASSYSTPTGELFF
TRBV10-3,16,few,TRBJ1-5,CASSVRTEYSNQPQHF
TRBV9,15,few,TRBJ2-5,CASSGTSGAVGTQYF
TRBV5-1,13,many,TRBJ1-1,CASSLWGGTEAFF
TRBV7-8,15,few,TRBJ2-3,CASSPRTSGTDTQYF
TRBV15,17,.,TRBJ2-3,CATSRGLAGLSTDTQYF
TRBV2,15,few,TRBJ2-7,CASSQPLIGGYEQYF
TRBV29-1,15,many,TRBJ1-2,CSVETAGTGTYGYTF
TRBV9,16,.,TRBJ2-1,CASSYDSARSYNEQFF
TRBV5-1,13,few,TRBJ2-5,CASSAGLGETQYF
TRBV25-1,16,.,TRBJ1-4,CASSLVGGSTNEKLFF
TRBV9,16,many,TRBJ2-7,CASSVDPGQGPYEQYF
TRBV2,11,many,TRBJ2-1,CAGMTSGEQFF
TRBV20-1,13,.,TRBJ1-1,CSAREGQGAETFF
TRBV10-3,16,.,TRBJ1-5,CASTERNTGVDQPQHF
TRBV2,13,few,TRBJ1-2,CASSGIIFYGYTF
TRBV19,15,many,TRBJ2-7,CASSPPLTGQDEQYF
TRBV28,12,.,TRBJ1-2,CASSATGRGYTF
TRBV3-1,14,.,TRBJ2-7,CASSQEDWGAEQYF
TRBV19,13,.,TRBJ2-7,CASTPGQHYEQYF
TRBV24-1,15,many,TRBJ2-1,CATSDSGTPLDEQFF
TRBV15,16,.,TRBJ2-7,CATSRDRRDSHYEQYF
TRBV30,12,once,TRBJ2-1,CAWSTGIYEQFF
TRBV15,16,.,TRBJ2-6,CATSRGRNSGANVLTF
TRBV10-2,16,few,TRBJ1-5,CASSDAQGVANQPQHF
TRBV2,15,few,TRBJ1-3,CASSPGLASGNTIYF
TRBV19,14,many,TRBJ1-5,CASSMVGTNQPQHF
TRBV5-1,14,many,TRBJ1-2,CASSLGQGNYGYTF
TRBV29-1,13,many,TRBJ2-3,CSVEGTSADTQYF
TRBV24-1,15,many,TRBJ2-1,CATSDARAAHNEQFF
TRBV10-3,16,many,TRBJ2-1,CAINPSGPSSYNEQFF
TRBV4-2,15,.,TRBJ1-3,CASSQDGGTGSTIYF
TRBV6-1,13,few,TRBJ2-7,CASRTSGGSEQYF
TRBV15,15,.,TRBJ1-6,CATSDVGAGNSPLHF
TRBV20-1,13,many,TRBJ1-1,CSAWGQSNTEAFF
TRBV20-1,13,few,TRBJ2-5,CSAPVGVGETQYF
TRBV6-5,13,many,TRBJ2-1,CASSYSRGNEQFF
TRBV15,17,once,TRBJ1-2,CATSRDSQGADSYGYTF
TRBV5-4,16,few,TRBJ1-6,CASSSYRDPPNSPLHF
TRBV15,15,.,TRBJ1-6,CATSRGQGVASPLHF
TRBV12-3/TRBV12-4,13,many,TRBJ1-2,CASSLRRGYGYTF
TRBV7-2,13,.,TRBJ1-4,CASSRGGREKLFF
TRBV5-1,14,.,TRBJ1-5,CASSLPGSDQPQHF